The TCR beta chain described here comes from a study of T cells in Graves' hyperthyroidism and ophthalmopathy. The overall study: Once the initial diagnosis was made, peripheral blood was obtained before any treatment.

Researchers took RNA transcripts and amplified the TCR beta CDR3 regions from them. The TCR CDR3 first-round RT-PCR relied on the HTBI primer set. From the multiplex PCR reads, TCRdb called clonotypes with MiXCR, one entry per CDR3 protein. The data contain hundreds of thousands of distinct CDR3 sequences, 15% to 20% of them singletons. Sequencing used blood. This clonotype was obtained from a man aged 35-49 years with Graves' ophthalmopathy.

CDR3 in DNA: TGTGCCAGCACCCCCATCGGCCCCCCGACAGATACGCAGTATTTT. This encodes CASTPIGPPTDTQYF. The V call is TRBV9, the J call TRBJ2-3; no firm D call. Trimming removed 6 bases at V and 3 bases at J, with 17 bases between. The CDR3 sequence is 15 residues long. The germline V gene encodes CDR1 SGDLS and CDR2 YYNGEE. Full variable domain (missing parts from reference TRBV9 and TRBJ2-3): DSGVTQTPKHLITATGQRVTLRCSPRSGDLSVYWYQQSLDQGLQFLIQYYNGEERAKGNILERFSAQQFPDLHSELNLSSLELGDSALYFCASTPIGPPTDTQYFGPGTRLTVL.